The sequence of this T cell receptor beta chain was determined in a study of blood T cell repertoires in COVID-19. Study-wide context: T cells, B-cell-depleted T cells, or PBMCs provided the cDNA or gDNA that served as material.

CDR1 is SGHRS and CDR2 is YFSETQ in the germline V gene. This CDR3 has 16 residues. After removal of 4 bases from V and 0 bases from J, the junction contained 6 bases not matched to a gene. Methods used by the authors: Estimation of nucleated cell counts relied on the amplification of reference gene primers. Clones were read by immunoSEQ multiplex PCR, and TCRdb kept only the in-frame ones, dropping some. D and trimming come from the DNA, and the V and J calls and clone size come from that table. The sample lists about 74,000 clones, more than 75% seen once, with 1.4% to 1.5% in the top ten. The TCR was taken from a man aged 50 or older with acute or convalescent COVID-19. The source material was peripheral blood. This chain uses TRBV5-1 with TRBJ2-2; 7 bases are shared with TRBD1. In nucleotides, the CDR3 is TGCGCCAGCAGCCCGCGAGGACAGGCGAACACCGGGGAGCTGTTTTTT. It is translated as CASSPRGQANTGELFF.